Shown below are 32 T cell receptor beta chains from a single sample sequenced in a study of CD8 T cells in Susac syndrome (dated by TCRdb to between 2018 and 2021). Preparation of the library involved the immunoSEQ multiplex PCR assay. RNA was extracted using the RNeasy kit, and roughly 0.5 to 1 ug of the RNA was reverse transcribed with random hexamers. Using fastp trimming at Q25 and MiXCR clonotype assembly, TCRdb reanalyzed the public sequencing data and kept in-frame beta chains. Rows are unified per CDR3 protein, each entry keeping the most common DNA and genes. The table for this sample lists roughly 200,000 distinct CDR3 sequences; 90% to 95% of them were counted only once. The top ten hold 0.08% to 0.11% of the sample. The sequenced sample consisted of CD4+ T cells from PBMCs. Every receptor here comes from a human donor in good health.

There are a few counts of this clonotype. This chain joins TRBV12-3 or TRBV12-4 and TRBJ1-5; D is unclear. V was clipped by 4 bases and J by 6 bases, with 4 bases between them. This CDR3 comprises 11 residues. CDR3 region: CASSYGQPQHF. For the CDR3, the DNA is TGTGCCAGCAGTTATGGTCAGCCCCAGCATTTT.

The chain combines TRBV27 with TRBJ2-1; 7 nucleotides agree with TRBD2. Trimming cost V 5 bases and J 5 bases; bases outside gene matches: 9. CDR1 is MNHEY, CDR2 SMNVEV, per germline (reference sequence). This CDR3 contains 15 residues. CDR3: CASSRPGLLNNEQFF. The CDR3 region has the DNA TGTGCCAGCAGTCGCCCGGGACTATTAAACAATGAGCAGTTCTTC.

The chain couples TRBV10-3 to TRBJ2-1; 9 bases line up with TRBD1. V lost 11 bases to trimming and J lost 1 base; unmatched junction nucleotides: 6. The CDR3 covers 14 residues. Germline V gene sequence: CDR1 ENHRY, CDR2 SYGVKD. CDR3 loop: CAVEGTGSYNEQFF. As DNA, the CDR3 is TGTGCCGTCGAGGGGACAGGGTCCTACAATGAGCAGTTCTTC.

This clonotype was seen a single time. CDR3 nucleotide sequence: TGTGCCAGCACCCTACGGGGGGACACAGATACGCAGTATTTT. It yields the protein CASTLRGDTDTQYF. The chain joins TRBV5-6 to TRBJ2-3; 7 positions match TRBD2. V dropped 6 bases and J dropped 2; count of bases not matched to a gene: 6. Germline V gene data show CDR1 as SGHDT and CDR2 as YYEEEE. This CDR3 has 14 amino acids.

The chain joins TRBV7-2 to TRBJ2-7; D is perhaps TRBD1 or TRBD2 (5 bases each). The V gene lost 1 base and the J gene lost 0 bases, with 10 bases spanning the gap. The CDR3 is 15 amino acids. The V gene's germline CDR1 is SGHTA and CDR2 FQGNSA. The CDR3 loop is CASSLVQGPSYEQYF. CDR3 bases: TGTGCCAGCAGCTTAGTTCAGGGACCCTCCTACGAGCAGTACTTC. Drawing the rest from reference TRBV7-2 and TRBJ2-7, the complete variable domain is GAGVSQSPSNKVTEKGKDVELRCDPISGHTALYWYRQSLGQGLEFLIYFQGNSAPDKSGLPSDRFSAERTGGSVSTLTIQRTQQEDSAVYLCASSLVQGPSYEQYFGPGTRLTVT.

J is TRBJ2-7 and V is TRBV7-8, with 11 bases identical to TRBD1. Germline V lookup: CDR1 SGHVS, CDR2 FQNEAQ. The CDR3 runs 20 residues. V lost 5 bases to trimming and J lost 6 bases; unmatched junction nucleotides: 24. CDR3 bases: TGTGCCAGCAGCACCCACGTTGGAAGGACAGGGGGCGCAAGAGGGGCCGAGCAGTACTTC. Translated: CASSTHVGRTGGARGAEQYF. Based on the CDR3 plus reference TRBV7-8 and TRBJ2-7, the full variable domain is GAGVSQSPRYKVAKRGQDVALRCDPISGHVSLFWYQQALGQGPEFLTYFQNEAQLDKSGLPSDRFFAERPEGSVSTLKIQRTQQEDSAVYLCASSTHVGRTGGARGAEQYFGPGTRLTVT.

The V call is TRBV7-6, the J call TRBJ1-4; D is undetermined. Trimming shortened V by 0 bases and J by 7 bases, and 12 bases separated the two germline ends. Germline CDR1 and CDR2: SGHVS and FNYEAQ. CDR3 length equals 15 residues. The CDR3 region is CASSLAPVDLEKLFF. The CDR3 DNA reads TGTGCCAGCAGCTTAGCTCCAGTAGACCTTGAAAAACTGTTTTTT.

The J gene is TRBJ2-1, the V gene TRBV27; 9 nucleotides line up with TRBD1. With V trimmed by 2 bases and J by 8 bases, 10 bases remained unmatched. The CDR3 runs to 16 residues. Per germline, CDR1 MNHEY and CDR2 SMNVEV (reference sequence). The CDR3 loop reads CASSLLPGDRDYEQFF. In nucleotides, the CDR3 is TGTGCCAGCAGTTTACTCCCCGGGGACAGGGACTATGAGCAGTTCTTC.

The genes are TRBV12-3 or TRBV12-4 and TRBJ1-2; a possible D gene is TRBD1 (6 bases). With 7 bases removed from V and 8 bases from J, the gap between germline ends came to 17 bases. This CDR3 region has 13 residues. CDR3 residues: CASTVRGFQGYTF. The CDR3 nucleotides read TGTGCCAGCACCGTGAGGGGGTTTCAGGGCTACACCTTC.

J is TRBJ2-3 and V is TRBV7-2, with 9 bases matching TRBD2. V dropped 4 bases and J dropped 2; count of bases not matched to a gene: 4. The CDR3 sequence is 15 residues long. The V gene's germline CDR1 is SGHTA and CDR2 FQGNSA. CDR3 protein: CASSSQRGATDTQYF. DNA for the CDR3: TGTGCCAGCAGCTCACAGCGGGGGGCCACAGATACGCAGTATTTT. Supplemented by reference TRBV7-2 and TRBJ2-3, the full variable domain reads GAGVSQSPSNKVTEKGKDVELRCDPISGHTALYWYRQSLGQGLEFLIYFQGNSAPDKSGLPSDRFSAERTGGSVSTLTIQRTQQEDSAVYLCASSSQRGATDTQYFGPGTRLTVL.

This chain links TRBV7-9 with TRBJ2-3, with 7 bases matching TRBD2. J was trimmed by 1 base and V by 2 bases; bases with no gene match: 3. Germline V gene lookup returns CDR1 SEHNR and CDR2 FQNEAQ (reference sequence). CDR3 length: 15 amino acids. The CDR3 DNA sequence: TGTGCCAGCAGCTTAACGAGCGGGGGCACAGATACGCAGTATTTT. This sequence encodes CASSLTSGGTDTQYF.

The rearrangement joins TRBV11-1 to TRBJ1-2; D is possibly TRBD1 (5 bases). The CDR3 consists of 14 residues. CDR1 is SGHAT, CDR2 FQDESV, per germline (reference sequence). Trimming removed 5 bases at V and 0 bases at J, with 10 bases between. The CDR3 nucleotides read TGTGCCAGCAGCCCCCGGGACCCTAACTATGGCTACACCTTC. Its protein product is CASSPRDPNYGYTF. The complete variable domain, with remaining parts taken from reference TRBV11-1 and TRBJ1-2, reads EAEVAQSPRYKITEKSQAVAFWCDPISGHATLYWYRQILGQGPELLVQFQDESVVDDSQLPKDRFSAERLKGVDSTLKIQPAELGDSAMYLCASSPRDPNYGYTFGSGTRLTVV.

The CDR3 DNA sequence: TGCGCCAGCAGCCTTTTGGCCGTATCACCGGACTATGGCTACACCTTC. Its protein product is CASSLLAVSPDYGYTF. This chain joins TRBV5-1 and TRBJ1-2; D call uncertain. The CDR3 consists of 16 residues. V was shortened by 4 bases and J by 3 bases, with 19 bases between the two germline ends. Germline assignment: CDR1 SGHRS and CDR2 YFSETQ.

V usage is TRBV12-3 or TRBV12-4 and J usage is TRBJ2-5; D uncertain. CDR3 length equals 15 residues. The V end lost 0 bases, the J end lost 1 base, and 9 bases lay between the germline ends. The CDR3 region is CASSLATLPQETQYF. CDR3 in DNA: TGTGCCAGCAGTTTAGCGACATTACCCCAAGAGACCCAGTACTTC.

This clonotype appeared once. The J gene is TRBJ2-4, the V gene TRBV12-3 or TRBV12-4, with D uncertain. The ends were cut back, 7 bases at V and 6 bases at J, with 10 bases in the middle. The CDR3 spans 12 residues. CDR3 in amino acids: CASTPGRNIQYF. In DNA, the CDR3 is TGTGCCAGCACCCCGGGCAGAAACATTCAGTACTTC.

J is TRBJ2-7 and V is TRBV6-6; 7 bases map to TRBD1. V lost 6 bases, J lost 3 bases, and 5 bases stayed unmatched. The CDR3 is 13 residues long. Germline CDR1 reads MNHNY; CDR2 reads SVGAGI (reference sequence). This CDR3 reads CASSRGQDYEQYF. CDR3 sequence (DNA): TGTGCCAGCAGCCGTGGACAGGACTACGAGCAGTACTTC.

The V and J genes are TRBV7-3 and TRBJ1-5; D is perhaps TRBD1 (6 bases). CDR3 length: 13 amino acids. Trimming took off 5 bases at V and 7 bases at J, with 12 bases between the two ends. CDR1 is SGHTA, CDR2 FQGTGA, per germline. The CDR3 nucleotides read TGTGCCAGCAGCAAAGGGGGGGACCAGCCCCAGCATTTT. Its protein is CASSKGGDQPQHF.

V and J are TRBV15 and TRBJ2-7; 7 bases match TRBD2. V was pared by 7 bases and J by 0 bases, with 6 bases of the junction left unmatched. CDR1 and CDR2 from the germline V gene are LNHNV and YYDKDF (reference sequence). There are 14 residues in the CDR3. The CDR3 reads CATTSGESSYEQYF. The CDR3 coding sequence is TGTGCCACCACCAGCGGGGAGAGCTCCTACGAGCAGTACTTC.

The J gene is TRBJ1-3, the V gene TRBV29-1; D is undetermined. The CDR3 is 14 residues long. Germline V gene lookup returns CDR1 SQVTM and CDR2 ANQGSEA. The ends were cut back, 1 base at V and 0 bases at J, with 7 bases in the middle. This chain's CDR3 is CSVEGRNSGNTIYF. CDR3 nucleotide sequence: TGCAGCGTTGAAGGGCGGAACTCTGGAAACACCATATATTTT. The full variable domain, in which reference TRBV29-1 and TRBJ1-3 provide the parts outside the CDR3, is SAVISQKPSRDICQRGTSLTIQCQVDSQVTMMFWYRQQPGQSLTLIATANQGSEATYESGFVIDKFPISRPNLTFSTLTVSNMSPEDSSIYLCSVEGRNSGNTIYFGEGSWLTVV.

This chain connects TRBV29-1 to TRBJ1-4; TRBD1 is a possible D gene (5 bases). The CDR3 has 12 amino acids. In germline, CDR1 is SQVTM, CDR2 ANQGSEA. Between the trimmed V and J ends, which lost 7 bases and 7 bases, there was a span of 13 bases. CDR3 in amino acids: CSASPGPEKLFF. CDR3 bases: TGCAGCGCCTCTCCGGGACCTGAAAAACTGTTTTTT.

This clonotype was recorded once. The genes are TRBV3-1 and TRBJ1-2, with D tentatively TRBD1 (6 bases). The CDR3 length is 16 residues. V shed 2 bases and J shed 3 bases, with 16 bases lying between them. CDR1 and CDR2 (germline): LGHDT, YNNKEL (reference sequence). In DNA form, the CDR3 reads TGTGCCAGCAGCCAACTATCGTACAGGGATTACTATGGCTACACCTTC. Its protein product is CASSQLSYRDYYGYTF.

This sequence joins TRBV3-1 and TRBJ2-1; D remains unclear. Per the germline V gene, CDR1 is LGHDT and CDR2 is YNNKEL (reference sequence). The CDR3 runs to 16 residues. V lost 1 base and J 0 bases, leaving 10 bases between the germline ends. The DNA of the CDR3 is TGTGCCAGCAGCCAAGGGGCCGCTTACTCCTACAATGAGCAGTTCTTC. This translates into CASSQGAAYSYNEQFF.

The rearrangement uses TRBV2 and TRBJ2-7; maybe TRBD1 (5 bases). The CDR3 loop spans 15 amino acids. Trimming took 5 bases from V and 3 from J, leaving 17 bases between them. Germline CDR1 SNHLY, CDR2 FYNNEI. For the CDR3, the DNA is TGTGCCAGCAGTCAGTCGGTAGGCAGGGTCTACGAGCAGTACTTC. Translating it yields CASSQSVGRVYEQYF.

This clonotype was seen once. This chain joins TRBV19 and TRBJ2-3, with D possibly matching TRBD2 (5 bases). The germline V gene has CDR1 LNHDA and CDR2 SQIVND (reference sequence). V was trimmed by 7 bases and J by 5 bases, leaving 13 bases between them. The CDR3 loop spans 13 amino acids. This chain's CDR3 is CASTNGRGDTQYF. CDR3 in DNA: TGTGCCAGTACCAACGGACGGGGAGATACGCAGTATTTT.

This chain joins TRBV29-1 and TRBJ2-5; 12 bases are a match to TRBD2. The V gene's germline CDR1 is SQVTM and CDR2 ANQGSEA. The CDR3 spans 15 residues. With V trimmed by 7 bases and J by 4 bases, 10 bases remained unmatched. CDR3 coding DNA: TGCAGCGCCGGTCCCCTAGCGGGAGGGCTAGAGACCCAGTACTTC. It translates to CSAGPLAGGLETQYF.

This sequence joins TRBV3-1 and TRBJ1-2; D call uncertain. The CDR3 covers 11 residues. Germline V gene lookup returns CDR1 LGHDT and CDR2 YNNKEL (reference sequence). Trimming shortened V by 0 bases and J by 6 bases, and 2 bases separated the two germline ends. The CDR3 region is CASSQEDGYTF. Here the CDR3 DNA reads TGTGCCAGCAGCCAAGAGGATGGCTACACCTTC.

The genes are TRBV4-3 and TRBJ1-1, with D hard to call. Trimming stripped 0 bases from V and 1 base from J, with 6 bases between. Looked up from germline, CDR1 is LGHNA and CDR2 is YSLEER. This CDR3 has 14 amino acids. The CDR3 spells CASSQDAGNTEAFF. Here the CDR3 DNA reads TGCGCCAGCAGCCAAGATGCGGGGAACACTGAAGCTTTCTTT.

CDR3 coding DNA: TGTGCCAGTGGGATCTTCAATCAGCCCCAGCATTTT. Translated, it gives CASGIFNQPQHF. This chain links TRBV7-9 with TRBJ1-5, with D unresolved. V dropped 9 bases and J dropped 3 bases, with 9 bases sitting between them. Germline values: CDR1 SEHNR, CDR2 FQNEAQ (reference sequence). There are 12 residues in the CDR3.

V is TRBV10-3 and J is TRBJ1-1; D call uncertain. The ends were cut back, 2 bases at V and 1 base at J, with 8 bases in the middle. The CDR3 runs to 14 residues. The V gene's germline CDR1 is ENHRY and CDR2 SYGVKD. CDR3: CAISETQRNTEAFF. CDR3 nucleotides: TGTGCCATCAGTGAGACTCAGAGGAACACTGAAGCTTTCTTT.

The chain has TRBV7-8 and TRBJ1-2; D is undetermined. Germline assignment: CDR1 SGHVS and CDR2 FQNEAQ. This CDR3 is built from 13 residues. V shed 0 bases and J shed 7 bases, with 9 bases lying between them. The CDR3 spells CASSLAAVRGYTF. CDR3 sequence (DNA): TGTGCCAGCAGCTTAGCGGCAGTCCGTGGCTACACCTTC.

The chain links TRBV3-1 to TRBJ2-5; D is perhaps TRBD1 (6 bases). V lost 6 bases and J 7 bases, leaving 27 bases between the germline ends. The CDR3 contains 17 residues. In germline, CDR1 is LGHDT, CDR2 YNNKEL (reference sequence). The CDR3 reads CASSQERWDTRTRTQYF. The CDR3, as DNA: TGTGCCAGCAGTCAGGAAAGGTGGGACACGCGAACTAGGACCCAGTACTTC.

The chain is built from TRBV3-1 and TRBJ1-5; 7 bases align to TRBD1. CDR1 and CDR2 from the germline V gene are LGHDT and YNNKEL (reference sequence). The CDR3 length is 14 residues. J was trimmed by 7 bases and V by 2 bases; bases with no gene match: 5. CDR3 DNA sequence: TGTGCCAGCAGCCAAAATACAGGGGAGCAGCCCCAGCATTTT. Residues: CASSQNTGEQPQHF.